The following is a T cell receptor (beta chain) sequence with its context. This entry is derived from a study of blood T cell repertoires in COVID-19. Study overall: The cDNA or gDNA used as material had been derived from T cells, B-cell-depleted T cells, or PBMCs.

The table came from immunoSEQ multiplex PCR; TCRdb's copy has only in-frame clones and leaves some out. The sample consists of around 290,000 clones, 90% of them appearing once. Germline V gives CDR1 SGHTA, CDR2 FQGTGA. V was shortened by 5 bases and J by 5 bases, with 15 bases between the two germline ends. This CDR3 comprises 15 residues. Those who participated ranged in age from about 18 to 89 years and resided in some 24 US areas. Researchers sorted participants into cohorts using their self-reported clinical history. Cohort 3 recovery required two negative PCRs, clearance, or symptom resolution. The sample taken for sequencing was PBMCs or T cells enriched from blood (not recorded which). This chain joins TRBV7-3 and TRBJ2-2; possibly TRBD2 for D (5 bases). The receptor comes from a woman in her 30s who had recovered from COVID-19. As DNA, the CDR3 is TGTGCCAGCAGCAGAGGGTTGAGTAGGACCGGGGAGCTGTTTTTT. Encoded protein: CASSRGLSRTGELFF.